The present TCR beta chain was sequenced within a study of beta chain features in type 1 diabetes. A note on this clone: Its antigen is not known.

Study-level results: Shortening of TCRB CDR3s, moderate but significant, appeared in all four CD4+ subsets of Type 1 diabetes patients. Patients' naive, central memory and Treg TCRB repertoires seemed closer to one another than those of healthy donors.

Expressed TCRB transcripts were sequenced because the entire RNA isolate underwent reverse transcription. This table comes from immunoSEQ multiplex PCR, and its TCRdb copy is limited to in-frame clones, with some not included. The table includes hundreds of thousands of clones, 11% to 15% detected once. The V and J ends lost 5 bases and 4 bases respectively, with 14 bases between them. This CDR3 spans 14 amino acids. Germline CDR1 is SGHTA and CDR2 is FQGTGA. This receptor was taken from a man aged 18-30 years with type 1 diabetes. Material: naive CD4+ T cells from blood. V usage is TRBV7-3 and J usage is TRBJ1-2; no clear D. CDR3 protein: CASSRDGALYGYTF. The DNA of the CDR3 is TGTGCCAGCAGCCGAGATGGAGCCCTCTATGGCTACACCTTC.